This T cell receptor (beta chain) came from a study of shared clonotypes between healthy human individuals. Study-level points and caveats: Generally, estimated richness proved larger in naive subsets than it did in memory subsets. Sharing across four donors was highest in naive CD4 (approximately 5%) and lowest in memory CD8 (roughly 0.4%).

Clones were sequenced by immunoSEQ multiplex PCR, and TCRdb holds only the in-frame ones, with some missing. The top ten hold about 0.13% of the sample, which has 2,500,000 or so clones, roughly nine tenths seen once. The V gene's germline CDR1 is LNHNV and CDR2 YYDKDF (reference sequence). Trimming pared 0 bases from V and 0 bases from J, leaving 11 bases between. This CDR3 has 17 amino acids. On this clone itself: Its antigen is still unknown.

V usage is TRBV15 and J usage is TRBJ1-4; D call uncertain. The sequence was obtained from a man aged 18 to 29 in good health. Source material: naive CD4+ T cells sorted from blood. Specified subset: CD45RA+ positively selected. DNA for the CDR3: TGTGCCACCAGCAGAGATCTTTTGACTGCAACTAATGAAAAACTGTTTTTT. Amino acids: CATSRDLLTATNEKLFF.